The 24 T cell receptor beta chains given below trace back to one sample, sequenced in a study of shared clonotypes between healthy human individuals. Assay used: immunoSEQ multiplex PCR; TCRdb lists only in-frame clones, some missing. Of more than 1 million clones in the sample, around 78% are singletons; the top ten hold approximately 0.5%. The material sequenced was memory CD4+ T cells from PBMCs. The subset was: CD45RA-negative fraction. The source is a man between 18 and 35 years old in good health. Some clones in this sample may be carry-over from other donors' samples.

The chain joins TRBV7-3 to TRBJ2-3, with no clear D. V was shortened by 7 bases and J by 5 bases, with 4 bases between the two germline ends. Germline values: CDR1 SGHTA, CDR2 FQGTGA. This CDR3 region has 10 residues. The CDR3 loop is CASMLDTQYF. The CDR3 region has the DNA TGTGCCAGCATGCTAGATACGCAGTATTTT.

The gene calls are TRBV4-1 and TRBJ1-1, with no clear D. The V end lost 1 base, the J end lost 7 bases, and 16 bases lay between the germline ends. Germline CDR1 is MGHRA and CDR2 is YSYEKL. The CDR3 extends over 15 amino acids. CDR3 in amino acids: CASSQGGGRSIEAFF. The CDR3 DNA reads TGCGCCAGCAGCCAAGGGGGAGGACGGTCGATTGAAGCTTTCTTT.

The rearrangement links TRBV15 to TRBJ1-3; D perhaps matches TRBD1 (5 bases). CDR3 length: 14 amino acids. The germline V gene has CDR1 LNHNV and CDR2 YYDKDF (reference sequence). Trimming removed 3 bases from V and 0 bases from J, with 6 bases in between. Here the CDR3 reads CATSRGHSGNTIYF. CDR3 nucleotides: TGTGCCACCAGCAGGGGGCACTCTGGAAACACCATATATTTT.

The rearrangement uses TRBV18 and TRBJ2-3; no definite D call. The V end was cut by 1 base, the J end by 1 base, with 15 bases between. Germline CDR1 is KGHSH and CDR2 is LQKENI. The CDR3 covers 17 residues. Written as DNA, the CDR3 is TGTGCCAGCTCACCACAACAGACCCGGGCTCGCACAGATACGCAGTATTTT. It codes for CASSPQQTRARTDTQYF.

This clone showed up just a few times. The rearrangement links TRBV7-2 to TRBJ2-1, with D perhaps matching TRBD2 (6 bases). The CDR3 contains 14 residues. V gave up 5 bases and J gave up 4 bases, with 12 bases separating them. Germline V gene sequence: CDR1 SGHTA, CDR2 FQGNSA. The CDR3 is CASSLGGPYNEQFF. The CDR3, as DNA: TGTGCCAGCAGCCTCGGAGGGCCGTACAATGAGCAGTTCTTC.

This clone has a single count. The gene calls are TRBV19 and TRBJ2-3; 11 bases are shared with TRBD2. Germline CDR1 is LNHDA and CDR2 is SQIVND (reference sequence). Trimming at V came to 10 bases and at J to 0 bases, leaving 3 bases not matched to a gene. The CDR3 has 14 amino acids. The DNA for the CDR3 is TGTGCCACACGGACTAGCGGGAGCACAGATACGCAGTATTTT. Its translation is CATRTSGSTDTQYF. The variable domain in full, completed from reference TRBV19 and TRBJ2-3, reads DGGITQSPKYLFRKEGQNVTLSCEQNLNHDAMYWYRQDPGQGLRLIYYSQIVNDFQKGDIAEGYSVSREKKESFPLTVTSAQKNPTAFYLCATRTSGSTDTQYFGPGTRLTVL.

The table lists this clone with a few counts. CDR3 DNA: TGTGCCAGCAGCTTAAGTAACCACAACACAGATACGCAGTATTTT. Amino acids: CASSLSNHNTDTQYF. J is TRBJ2-3 and V is TRBV7-9; no definite D call. Trimming took off 2 bases at V and 2 bases at J, with 11 bases between the two ends. The CDR3 loop spans 15 amino acids. Germline V CDR1 and CDR2: SEHNR, FQNEAQ (reference sequence).

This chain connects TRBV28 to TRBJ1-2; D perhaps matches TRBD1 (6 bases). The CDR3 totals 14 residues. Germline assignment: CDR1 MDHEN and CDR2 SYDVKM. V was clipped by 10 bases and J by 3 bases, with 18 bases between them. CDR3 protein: CATYAAGEDYGYTF. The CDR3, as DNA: TGTGCCACCTACGCGGCAGGGGAGGACTATGGCTACACCTTC.

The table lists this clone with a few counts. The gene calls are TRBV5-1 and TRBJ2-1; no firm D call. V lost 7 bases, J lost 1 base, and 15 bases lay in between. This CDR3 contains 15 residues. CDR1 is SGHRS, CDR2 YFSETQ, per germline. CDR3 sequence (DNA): TGCGCCAGCTCCGAAGAAGGGATATCCTACAATGAGCAGTTCTTC. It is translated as CASSEEGISYNEQFF.

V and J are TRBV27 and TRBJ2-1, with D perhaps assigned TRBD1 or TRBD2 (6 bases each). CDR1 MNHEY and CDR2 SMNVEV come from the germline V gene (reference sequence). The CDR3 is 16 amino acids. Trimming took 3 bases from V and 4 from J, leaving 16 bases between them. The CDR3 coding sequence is TGTGCCAGCAGTTTTAGGGGGAGGAAGGGTTACAATGAGCAGTTCTTC. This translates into CASSFRGRKGYNEQFF.

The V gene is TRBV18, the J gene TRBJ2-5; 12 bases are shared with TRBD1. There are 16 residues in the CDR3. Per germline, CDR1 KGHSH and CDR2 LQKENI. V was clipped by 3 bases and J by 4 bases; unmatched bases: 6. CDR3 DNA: TGTGCCAGCTCACCCCTGGGACAGGGGGCGGGAGAGACCCAGTACTTC. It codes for CASSPLGQGAGETQYF.

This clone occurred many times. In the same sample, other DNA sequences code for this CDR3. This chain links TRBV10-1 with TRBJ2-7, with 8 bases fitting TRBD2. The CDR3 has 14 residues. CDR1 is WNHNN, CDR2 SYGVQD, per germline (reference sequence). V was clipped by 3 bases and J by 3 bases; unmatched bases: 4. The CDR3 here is CASSEGLAGYEQYF. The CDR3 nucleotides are TGCGCCAGCAGTGAAGGTCTAGCGGGCTACGAGCAGTACTTC.

The CDR3 is CASSLAGTGEKQYF. The CDR3, as DNA: TGTGCCAGCAGCTTAGCCGGGACAGGTGAAAAGCAGTACTTC. The genes are TRBV7-9 and TRBJ2-7; 8 bases align to TRBD1. The CDR3 contains 14 residues. V shed 0 bases, J shed 8 bases, and the junction held 6 bases outside the gene matches. Germline V lookup: CDR1 SEHNR, CDR2 FQNEAQ (reference sequence).

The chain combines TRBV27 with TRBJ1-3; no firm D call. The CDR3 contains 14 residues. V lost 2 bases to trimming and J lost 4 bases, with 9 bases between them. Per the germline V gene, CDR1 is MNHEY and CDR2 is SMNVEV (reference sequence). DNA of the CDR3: TGTGCCAGCAGTTTACGCCCTCAGGGAAACACCATATATTTT. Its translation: CASSLRPQGNTIYF.

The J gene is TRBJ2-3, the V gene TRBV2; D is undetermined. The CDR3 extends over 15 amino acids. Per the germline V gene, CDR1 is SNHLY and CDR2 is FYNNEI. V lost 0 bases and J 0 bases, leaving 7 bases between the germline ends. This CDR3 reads CASSEAEISTDTQYF. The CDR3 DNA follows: TGTGCCAGCAGTGAAGCGGAGATTAGCACAGATACGCAGTATTTT.

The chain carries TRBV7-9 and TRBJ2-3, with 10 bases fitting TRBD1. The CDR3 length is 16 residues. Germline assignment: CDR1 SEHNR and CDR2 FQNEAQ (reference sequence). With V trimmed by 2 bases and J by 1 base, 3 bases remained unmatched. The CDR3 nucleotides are TGTGCCAGCAGCTTAAGAGGGACAGGGGGCACAGATACGCAGTATTTT. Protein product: CASSLRGTGGTDTQYF.

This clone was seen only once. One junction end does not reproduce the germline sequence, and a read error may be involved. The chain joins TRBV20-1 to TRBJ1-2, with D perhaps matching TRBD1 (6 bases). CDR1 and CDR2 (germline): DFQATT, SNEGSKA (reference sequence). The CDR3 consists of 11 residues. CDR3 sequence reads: CSAPSGHFYPF. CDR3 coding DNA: TGCAGTGCCCCTTCGGGACACTTCTACCCCTTC.

CDR3 sequence (DNA): TGTGCCAGCTCACCACGAAATACTAGCCCAAGTGAGCAGTTCTTC. This codes for CASSPRNTSPSEQFF. This chain uses TRBV18 with TRBJ2-1; D might be TRBD2 (6 bases). The CDR3 is made up of 15 amino acids. Trimming cost V 1 base and J 9 bases, with 16 bases left between them. The germline CDR1 and CDR2 sequences are KGHSH and LQKENI.

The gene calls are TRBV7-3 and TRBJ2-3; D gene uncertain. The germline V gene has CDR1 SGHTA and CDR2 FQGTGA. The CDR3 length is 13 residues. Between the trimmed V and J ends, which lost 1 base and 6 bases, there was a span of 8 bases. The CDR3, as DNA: TGTGCCAGCAGCTTAAGTAGATCGGATACGCAGTATTTT. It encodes CASSLSRSDTQYF.

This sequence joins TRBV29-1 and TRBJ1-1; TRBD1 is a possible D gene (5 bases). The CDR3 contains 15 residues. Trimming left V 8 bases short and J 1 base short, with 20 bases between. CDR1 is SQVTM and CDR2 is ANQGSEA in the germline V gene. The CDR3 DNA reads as TGCAGCCCCATTCCCGGGACGGGAGAGAACACTGAAGCTTTCTTT. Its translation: CSPIPGTGENTEAFF.

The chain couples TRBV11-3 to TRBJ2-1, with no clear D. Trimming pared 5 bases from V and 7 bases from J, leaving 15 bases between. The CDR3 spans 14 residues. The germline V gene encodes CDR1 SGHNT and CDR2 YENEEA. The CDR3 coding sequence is TGTGCCAGCAGCACAGACGGAGAAGCGAATGAGCAGTTCTTC. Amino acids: CASSTDGEANEQFF.

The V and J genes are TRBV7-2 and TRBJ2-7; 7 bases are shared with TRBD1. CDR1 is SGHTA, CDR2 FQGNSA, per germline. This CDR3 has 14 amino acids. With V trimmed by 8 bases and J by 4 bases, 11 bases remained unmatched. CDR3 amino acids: CASRNRGGGYEQYF. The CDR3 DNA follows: TGTGCCAGCCGTAACAGGGGCGGAGGATACGAGCAGTACTTC.

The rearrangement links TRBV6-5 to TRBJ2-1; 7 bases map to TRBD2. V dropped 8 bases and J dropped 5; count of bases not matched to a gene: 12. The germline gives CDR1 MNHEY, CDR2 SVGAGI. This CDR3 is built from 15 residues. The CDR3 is CASGIGSSGNNEQFF. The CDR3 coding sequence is TGTGCCAGCGGTATTGGGTCTAGCGGTAACAATGAGCAGTTCTTC.

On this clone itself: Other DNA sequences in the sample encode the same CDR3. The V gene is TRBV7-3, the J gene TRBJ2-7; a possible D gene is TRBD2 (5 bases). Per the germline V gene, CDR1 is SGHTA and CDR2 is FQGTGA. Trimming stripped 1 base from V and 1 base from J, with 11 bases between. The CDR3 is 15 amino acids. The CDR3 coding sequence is TGTGCCAGCAGCTTAAATGCGGGCGCTTCCTACGAGCAGTACTTC. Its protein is CASSLNAGASYEQYF. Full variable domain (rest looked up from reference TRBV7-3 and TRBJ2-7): GAGVSQTPSNKVTEKGKYVELRCDPISGHTALYWYRQSLGQGPEFLIYFQGTGAADDSGLPNDRFFAVRPEGSVSTLKIQRTERGDSAVYLCASSLNAGASYEQYFGPGTRLTVT.